These T cell receptor beta chains were read from a single sample in a study of T-cell memory formation after mild COVID-19. TCRdb passed the 5' RACE reads through MiXCR, listing each CDR3 protein once. The data hold 250,000 to 350,000 distinct CDR3 sequences, with roughly a fifth observed a single time. Sequenced sample: PBMCs or a T cell subset sorted from them (not recorded which). These TCRs come from a man between 18 and 29 years old who had mild COVID-19 (a few samples of this study predate the infection). Cell type and time point are not known. The CDR3 runs from the conserved cysteine through the conserved F or W. Each record gives: V gene, clone size, CDR3 length, D gene, J gene, CDR3 DNA, CDR3 protein. D genes are given only for firm matches. Expanded clones are given a class, and other clones once, few, many or no size at all.

v_call: TRBV24-1; clone_size: -; cdr3_length: 13; d_call: TRBD1; j_call: TRBJ1-1; cdr3_nt: TGTGCCACCAGTGACTCCGACAGGGGGGAAGCTTTCTTT; cdr3_aa: CATSDSDRGEAFF
v_call: TRBV5-1; clone_size: -; cdr3_length: 16; d_call: TRBD1; j_call: TRBJ1-3; cdr3_nt: TGCGCCAGCAGAGGAGCGGGACAGGGCTCTGGAAACACCATATATTTT; cdr3_aa: CASRGAGQGSGNTIYF
v_call: TRBV5-1; clone_size: many; cdr3_length: 13; d_call: -; j_call: TRBJ2-5; cdr3_nt: TGCGCCAGCAGCCAAGGACCTCAAGAGACCCAGTACTTC; cdr3_aa: CASSQGPQETQYF
v_call: TRBV7-3; clone_size: -; cdr3_length: 19; d_call: TRBD2; j_call: TRBJ2-2; cdr3_nt: TGTGCCAGCAGCTCGCCGGGACTAGCGGGGGGACGCCGGACCGGGGAGCTGTTTTTT; cdr3_aa: CASSSPGLAGGRRTGELFF
v_call: TRBV7-9; clone_size: -; cdr3_length: 15; d_call: -; j_call: TRBJ1-1; cdr3_nt: TGTGCCAGCAGCCGAGAAGACAGAAGGAACACTGAAGCTTTCTTT; cdr3_aa: CASSREDRRNTEAFF
v_call: TRBV7-9; clone_size: -; cdr3_length: 16; d_call: TRBD1; j_call: TRBJ2-1; cdr3_nt: TGTGCCAGCAGCTTAGGGCACAGGGGGCTTTATAATGAGCAGTTCTTC; cdr3_aa: CASSLGHRGLYNEQFF
v_call: TRBV2; clone_size: -; cdr3_length: 13; d_call: -; j_call: TRBJ1-1; cdr3_nt: TGTGCCAGCAGAGAGGCCGAGAACACTGAAGCTTTCTTT; cdr3_aa: CASREAENTEAFF
v_call: TRBV6-1; clone_size: -; cdr3_length: 12; d_call: -; j_call: TRBJ2-3; cdr3_nt: TGTGCCAGCAGGGTGGTGCGGGATACGCAGTATTTT; cdr3_aa: CASRVVRDTQYF
v_call: TRBV15; clone_size: few; cdr3_length: 13; d_call: -; j_call: TRBJ2-5; cdr3_nt: TGTGCCACCAGCAGAGAACGGCGTCAGACCCAGTACTTC; cdr3_aa: CATSRERRQTQYF
v_call: TRBV7-2; clone_size: -; cdr3_length: 15; d_call: TRBD2; j_call: TRBJ2-1; cdr3_nt: TGTGCCAGCAGCTTGGGCGGGGGGGCTTCCAATGAGCAGTTCTTC; cdr3_aa: CASSLGGGASNEQFF
v_call: TRBV28; clone_size: -; cdr3_length: 13; d_call: TRBD1; j_call: TRBJ2-4; cdr3_nt: TGTGCCAGCAGTTTAAGACAGGGCGACATTCAGTACTTC; cdr3_aa: CASSLRQGDIQYF
v_call: TRBV5-1; clone_size: once; cdr3_length: 16; d_call: TRBD1; j_call: TRBJ2-1; cdr3_nt: TGCGCCAGCAGCTTGATTATGGGACAGTATAACAATGAGCAGTTCTTC; cdr3_aa: CASSLIMGQYNNEQFF
v_call: TRBV30; clone_size: few; cdr3_length: 13; d_call: TRBD2; j_call: TRBJ2-1; cdr3_nt: TGTGCCTGGAGTGTGGGACTAGCGAATGAGCAGTTCTTC; cdr3_aa: CAWSVGLANEQFF
v_call: TRBV4-1; clone_size: few; cdr3_length: 13; d_call: -; j_call: TRBJ2-3; cdr3_nt: TGCGCCAGCAGCCAAGATCAGCAAGATACGCAGTATTTT; cdr3_aa: CASSQDQQDTQYF
v_call: TRBV12-3/TRBV12-4; clone_size: few; cdr3_length: 13; d_call: -; j_call: TRBJ2-7; cdr3_nt: TGTGCCAGCAGCCATAACGGGGCCTACGAGCAGTACTTC; cdr3_aa: CASSHNGAYEQYF
v_call: TRBV9; clone_size: -; cdr3_length: 14; d_call: -; j_call: TRBJ1-6; cdr3_nt: TGTGCCAGCAGCGTAACGCAGGGAAATTCACCCCTCCACTTT; cdr3_aa: CASSVTQGNSPLHF
v_call: TRBV20-1; clone_size: -; cdr3_length: 13; d_call: -; j_call: TRBJ1-1; cdr3_nt: TGCAGTGCTAGTCGGGGGGGGGACACTGAAGCTTTCTTT; cdr3_aa: CSASRGGDTEAFF
v_call: TRBV5-4; clone_size: -; cdr3_length: 17; d_call: TRBD1; j_call: TRBJ1-2; cdr3_nt: TGTGCCAGCAGTCTGACTCCCGGGGACAGACAAGCTTATGGCTACACCTTC; cdr3_aa: CASSLTPGDRQAYGYTF
v_call: TRBV9; clone_size: few; cdr3_length: 14; d_call: TRBD2; j_call: TRBJ2-3; cdr3_nt: TGTGCCAGCAGCGTTTCGGGGGGGGCAGATACGCAGTATTTT; cdr3_aa: CASSVSGGADTQYF
v_call: TRBV28; clone_size: -; cdr3_length: 14; d_call: -; j_call: TRBJ1-1; cdr3_nt: TGTGCCAGCAGCCTTGGCCCGGGTGGCACTGAAGCTTTCTTT; cdr3_aa: CASSLGPGGTEAFF
v_call: TRBV6-6; clone_size: -; cdr3_length: 16; d_call: -; j_call: TRBJ2-3; cdr3_nt: TGTGCCAGCAGCCGGGGGCTAGCGGTAGACACAGATACGCAGTATTTT; cdr3_aa: CASSRGLAVDTDTQYF
v_call: TRBV11-2; clone_size: -; cdr3_length: 17; d_call: -; j_call: TRBJ1-2; cdr3_nt: TGTGCCAGCAGCTTAGATGGGGGCCCCAGGGGCACCTATGGCTACACCTTC; cdr3_aa: CASSLDGGPRGTYGYTF
v_call: TRBV6-5; clone_size: -; cdr3_length: 17; d_call: -; j_call: TRBJ1-1; cdr3_nt: TGTGCCAGCACGAGCCGGGGACAAGGCGGAAAGAACACTGAAGCTTTCTTT; cdr3_aa: CASTSRGQGGKNTEAFF
v_call: TRBV12-3/TRBV12-4; clone_size: -; cdr3_length: 14; d_call: -; j_call: TRBJ1-5; cdr3_nt: TGTGCCAGCAGTTTCCAGGGCGAGAGTCAGCCCCAGCATTTT; cdr3_aa: CASSFQGESQPQHF
v_call: TRBV4-2; clone_size: -; cdr3_length: 16; d_call: -; j_call: TRBJ2-7; cdr3_nt: TGTGCCAGCAGCCAAGAATCGGGACTCTCCAGAGGGGAGCAGTACTTC; cdr3_aa: CASSQESGLSRGEQYF
v_call: TRBV7-2; clone_size: -; cdr3_length: 15; d_call: -; j_call: TRBJ1-4; cdr3_nt: TGTGCCAGCAGCTTAGCGGCAGCAACTAATGAAAAACTGTTTTTT; cdr3_aa: CASSLAAATNEKLFF
v_call: TRBV6-2/TRBV6-3; clone_size: few; cdr3_length: 15; d_call: -; j_call: TRBJ1-1; cdr3_nt: TGTGCCAGCAGTCCCCCCTCGCAGGTCGGCACTGAAGCTTTCTTT; cdr3_aa: CASSPPSQVGTEAFF
v_call: TRBV5-6; clone_size: few; cdr3_length: 15; d_call: TRBD2; j_call: TRBJ2-1; cdr3_nt: TGTGCCAGCAGCTCGCCGACTAGCGGTAGAGCTGTGCAGTTCTTC; cdr3_aa: CASSSPTSGRAVQFF
v_call: TRBV7-3; clone_size: -; cdr3_length: 15; d_call: TRBD1; j_call: TRBJ2-7; cdr3_nt: TGTGCCAGCAGCCCCGGACAGGGCTACACTTACGAGCAGTACTTC; cdr3_aa: CASSPGQGYTYEQYF
v_call: TRBV7-2; clone_size: -; cdr3_length: 13; d_call: -; j_call: TRBJ2-1; cdr3_nt: TGTGCCAGCAGCTTAGCGCGGATCAATGAGCAGTTCTTC; cdr3_aa: CASSLARINEQFF
v_call: TRBV18; clone_size: few; cdr3_length: 14; d_call: -; j_call: TRBJ2-1; cdr3_nt: TGTGCCAGCTCAGCACTAGCTTCCTACAATGAGCAGTTCTTC; cdr3_aa: CASSALASYNEQFF
v_call: TRBV20-1; clone_size: many; cdr3_length: 16; d_call: TRBD2; j_call: TRBJ2-5; cdr3_nt: TGCAGTGCTAGAGATCCATGGACTAGCGGGGGAGAGACCCAGTACTTC; cdr3_aa: CSARDPWTSGGETQYF
v_call: TRBV5-6; clone_size: -; cdr3_length: 15; d_call: TRBD1; j_call: TRBJ1-6; cdr3_nt: TGTGCCAGCAGTCCCAGGGGGTCGGATGGTTCACCCCTCCACTTT; cdr3_aa: CASSPRGSDGSPLHF
v_call: TRBV9; clone_size: few; cdr3_length: 15; d_call: -; j_call: TRBJ2-1; cdr3_nt: TGTGCCAGCAGCGTAGTCGGTGAGATCTACAATGAGCAGTTCTTC; cdr3_aa: CASSVVGEIYNEQFF
v_call: TRBV5-1; clone_size: -; cdr3_length: 17; d_call: TRBD2; j_call: TRBJ2-3; cdr3_nt: TGCGCCAGCAGCTCTAGCGGGGGGGCCAGGGGGTCAGATACGCAGTATTTT; cdr3_aa: CASSSSGGARGSDTQYF